This T cell receptor (beta chain) is drawn from a study of OX40 agonist ivuxolimab in advanced cancers. TCRdb's copy holds only in-frame clones and misses some; the assay was immunoSEQ multiplex PCR. The table has 95,000 to 100,000 clones, approximately 80% seen once; the top ten hold over 1.1%. The clonotype originates from an adult with an advanced solid tumor such as melanoma, head and neck, liver or kidney cancer. The sequenced sample was CD4+ or CD8+ T cells sorted from blood, obtained in a trial of the OX40 agonist ivuxolimab.

CDR3 amino acids: CASSLRLGGRNEQFF. In DNA, the CDR3 is TGTGCCAGCAGCTTACGGCTAGGAGGACGAAATGAGCAGTTCTTC. The J gene is TRBJ2-1, the V gene TRBV11-1, with a possible D match to TRBD2 (5 bases). CDR1 is SGHAT and CDR2 is FQDESV in the germline V gene (reference sequence). The CDR3 extends over 15 amino acids. V was shortened by 2 bases and J by 7 bases, with 15 bases between the two germline ends.